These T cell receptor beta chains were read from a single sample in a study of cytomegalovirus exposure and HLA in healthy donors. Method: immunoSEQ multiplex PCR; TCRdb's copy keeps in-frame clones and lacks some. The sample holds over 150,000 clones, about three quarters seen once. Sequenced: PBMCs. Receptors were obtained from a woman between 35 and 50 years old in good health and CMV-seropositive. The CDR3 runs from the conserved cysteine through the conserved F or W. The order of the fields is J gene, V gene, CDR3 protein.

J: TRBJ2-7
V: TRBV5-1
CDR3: CASSFAGENIYEQYF

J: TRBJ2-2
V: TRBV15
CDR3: CATSRDQGDITGELFF

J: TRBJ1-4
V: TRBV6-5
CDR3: CASSRTGSNEKLFF

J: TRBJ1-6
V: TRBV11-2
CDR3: CASSSHGGENSPLHF

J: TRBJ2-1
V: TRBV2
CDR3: CASGRQGAVNEQFF

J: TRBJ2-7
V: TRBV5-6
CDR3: CASSLRIGAATPYEQYF

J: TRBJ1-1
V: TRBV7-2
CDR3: CASSLVPGGGSNTEAFF

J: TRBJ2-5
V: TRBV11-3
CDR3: CASSLQGLAGLQETQYF

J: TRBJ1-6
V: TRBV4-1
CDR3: CASSHVPGSDNSPLHF

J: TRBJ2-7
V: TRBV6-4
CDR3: CASSAPTSGTLYEQYF

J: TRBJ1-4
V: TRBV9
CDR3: CASSPGEGSNEKLFF

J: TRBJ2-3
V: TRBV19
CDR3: CASSIGGLAGDTQYF

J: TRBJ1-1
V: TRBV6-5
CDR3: CASSGSQGNTEAFF

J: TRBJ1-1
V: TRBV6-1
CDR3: CASSERGGLNTEAFF

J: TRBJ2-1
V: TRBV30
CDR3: CAWTLQGGNEQFF

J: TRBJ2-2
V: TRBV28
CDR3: CASRPASGASSNTGELFF

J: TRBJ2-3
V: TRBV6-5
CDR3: CASSAAGGSTDTQYF

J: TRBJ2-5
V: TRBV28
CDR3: CASSSPGASKETQYF

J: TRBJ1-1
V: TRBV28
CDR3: CASSEAGILNTEAFF

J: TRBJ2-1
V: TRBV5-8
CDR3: CASSSSSYNEQFF

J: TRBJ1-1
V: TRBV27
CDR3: CASSHGPRQGLNTEAFF

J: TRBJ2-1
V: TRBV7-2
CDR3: CASSLVQDPNYNEQFF

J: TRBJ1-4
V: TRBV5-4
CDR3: CASSTGQEGEKLFF

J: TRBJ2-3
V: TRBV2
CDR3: CASTPGLAGTDTQYF

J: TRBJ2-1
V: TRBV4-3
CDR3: CASSHFSGRGGNEQFF